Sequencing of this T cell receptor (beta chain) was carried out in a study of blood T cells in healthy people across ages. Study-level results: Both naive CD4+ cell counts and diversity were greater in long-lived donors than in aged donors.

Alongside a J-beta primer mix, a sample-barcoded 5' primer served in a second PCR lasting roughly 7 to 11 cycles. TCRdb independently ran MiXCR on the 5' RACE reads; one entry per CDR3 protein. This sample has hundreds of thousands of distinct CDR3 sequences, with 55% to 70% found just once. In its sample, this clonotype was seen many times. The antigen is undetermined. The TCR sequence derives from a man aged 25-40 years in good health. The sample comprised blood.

CDR3 region: CASSESKGAITEAFF. In nucleotides, the CDR3 is TGTGCCAGCAGTGAATCAAAGGGGGCGATCACTGAAGCTTTCTTT. The chain is built from TRBV6-1 and TRBJ1-1, with TRBD1 matching 7 bases. Unmatched junction bases numbered 7, after V lost 2 bases and J lost 4 bases. From germline, CDR1 is MNHNS and CDR2 SASEGT. This CDR3 contains 15 residues.